The present TCR beta chain was sequenced within a study of blood T cells in healthy people across ages. Study-wide results and caveats: It was held that diversity estimates obtained from one million T cells represented underestimates.

Drawing of peripheral blood yielded about 10 milliliters from each donor. Next came a second PCR, run for about 6 to 11 cycles, which used a sample-barcoded 5' primer along with a J-beta primer mix. Using its own MiXCR run on the 5' RACE reads, TCRdb lists one record per CDR3 protein. Here the sample spans 890,000 or so distinct CDR3 sequences, about 59% being singletons. Concerning this clonotype itself: Its antigen is undetermined.

The sequence was obtained from a man aged 30 to 45 in good health. Sequencing was performed on blood.

The chain's CDR3 is CASSPLGRGGLYNEQFF. In DNA form, the CDR3 reads TGTGCCAGCAGTCCCCTAGGGCGGGGGGGCCTGTACAATGAGCAGTTCTTC. The V and J genes are TRBV6-1 and TRBJ2-1, with 9 bases that match TRBD2. J gave up 4 bases and V 5 bases, and 12 bases lay outside the gene matches. In germline, CDR1 is MNHNS, CDR2 SASEGT. The CDR3 is 17 residues long.